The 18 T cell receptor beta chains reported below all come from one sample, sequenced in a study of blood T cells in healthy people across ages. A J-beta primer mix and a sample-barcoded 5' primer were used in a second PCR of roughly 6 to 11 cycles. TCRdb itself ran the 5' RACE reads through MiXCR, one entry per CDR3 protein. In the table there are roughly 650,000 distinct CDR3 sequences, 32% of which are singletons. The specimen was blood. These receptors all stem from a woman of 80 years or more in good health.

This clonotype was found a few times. The CDR3 bases are TGTGCCTGGAGTGTACCCCTAGCGGGGGCGATAGATACGCAGTATTTT. Translated, it gives CAWSVPLAGAIDTQYF. The chain couples TRBV30 to TRBJ2-3, with 10 positions matching TRBD2. Germline CDR1 GTSNPN, CDR2 SVGIG (reference sequence). The J segment lost 5 bases and the V segment lost 0 bases, leaving 8 bases of the junction unmatched. The CDR3 has 16 amino acids.

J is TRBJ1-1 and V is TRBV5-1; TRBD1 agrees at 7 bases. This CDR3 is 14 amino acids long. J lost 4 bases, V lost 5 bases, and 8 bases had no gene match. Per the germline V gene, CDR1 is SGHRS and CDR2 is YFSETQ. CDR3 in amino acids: CASSPQTGSTEAFF. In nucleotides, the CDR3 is TGCGCCAGCAGTCCCCAGACAGGGAGCACTGAAGCTTTCTTT.

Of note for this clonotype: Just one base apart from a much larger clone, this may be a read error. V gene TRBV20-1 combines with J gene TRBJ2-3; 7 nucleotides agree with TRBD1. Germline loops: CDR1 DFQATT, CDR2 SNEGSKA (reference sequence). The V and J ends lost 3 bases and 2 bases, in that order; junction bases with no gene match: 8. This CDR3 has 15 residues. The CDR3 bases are TGCAGTGCTAGCGCCGGGACAGCCCTCACAGATACGCAGTATTTT. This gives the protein CSASAGTALTDTQYF.

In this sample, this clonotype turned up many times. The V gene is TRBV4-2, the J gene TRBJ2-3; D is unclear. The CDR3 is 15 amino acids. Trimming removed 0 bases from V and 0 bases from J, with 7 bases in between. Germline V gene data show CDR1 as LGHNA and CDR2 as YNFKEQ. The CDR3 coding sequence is TGTGCCAGCAGCCAAGAACGGGTTAGCACAGATACGCAGTATTTT. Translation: CASSQERVSTDTQYF.

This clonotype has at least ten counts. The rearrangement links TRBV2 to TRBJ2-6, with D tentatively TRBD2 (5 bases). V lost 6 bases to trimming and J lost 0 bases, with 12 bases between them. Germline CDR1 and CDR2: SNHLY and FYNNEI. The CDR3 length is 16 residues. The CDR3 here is CASRRGLSSGANVLTF. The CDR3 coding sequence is TGTGCCAGCAGGAGAGGGTTAAGCTCTGGGGCCAACGTCCTGACTTTC.

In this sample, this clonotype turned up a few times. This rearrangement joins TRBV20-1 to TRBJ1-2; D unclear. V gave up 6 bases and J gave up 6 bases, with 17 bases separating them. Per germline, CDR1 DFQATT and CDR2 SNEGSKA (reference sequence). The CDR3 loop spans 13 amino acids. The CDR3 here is CSAAMTDSHGYTF. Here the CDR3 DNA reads TGCAGTGCAGCAATGACGGACTCTCATGGCTACACCTTC.

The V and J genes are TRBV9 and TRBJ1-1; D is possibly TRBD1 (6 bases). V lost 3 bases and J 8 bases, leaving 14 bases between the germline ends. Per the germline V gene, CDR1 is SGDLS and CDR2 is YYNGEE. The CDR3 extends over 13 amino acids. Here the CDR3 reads CASSETGGPEAFF. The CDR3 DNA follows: TGTGCCAGCAGCGAGACTGGGGGGCCAGAAGCTTTCTTT.

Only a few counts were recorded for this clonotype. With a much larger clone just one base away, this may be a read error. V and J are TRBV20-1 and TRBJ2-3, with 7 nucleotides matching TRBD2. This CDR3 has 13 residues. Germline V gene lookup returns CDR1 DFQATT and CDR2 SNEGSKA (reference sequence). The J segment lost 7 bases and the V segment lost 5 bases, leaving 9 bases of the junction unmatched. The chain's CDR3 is CSASTSTANTQYF. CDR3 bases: TGCAGTGCTTCGACTAGCACCGCGAATACGCAGTATTTT.

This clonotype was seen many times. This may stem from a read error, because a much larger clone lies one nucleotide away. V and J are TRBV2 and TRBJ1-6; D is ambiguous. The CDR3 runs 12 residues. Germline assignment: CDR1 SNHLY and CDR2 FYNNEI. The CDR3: CASSARGGPRHF. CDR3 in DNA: TGTGCCAGCAGTGCCCGGGGAGGACCCCGCCACTTT. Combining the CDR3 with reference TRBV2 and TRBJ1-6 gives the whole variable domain EPEVTQTPSHQVTQMGQEVILRCVPISNHLYFYWYRQILGQKVEFLVSFYNNEISEKSEIFDDQFSVERPDGSNFTLKIRSTKLEDSAMYFCASSARGGPRHFGNGTRLTVT.

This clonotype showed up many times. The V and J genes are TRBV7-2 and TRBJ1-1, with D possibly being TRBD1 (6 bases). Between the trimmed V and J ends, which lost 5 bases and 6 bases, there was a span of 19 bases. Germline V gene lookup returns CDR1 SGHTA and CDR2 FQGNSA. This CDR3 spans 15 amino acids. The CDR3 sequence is CASSQFGGPRSEAFF. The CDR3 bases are TGTGCCAGCAGCCAATTTGGGGGGCCTCGCTCTGAAGCTTTCTTT.

The CDR3 sequence is CASTTEGNEQFF. CDR3 DNA sequence: TGTGCCAGCACCACGGAGGGCAATGAGCAGTTCTTC. The chain carries TRBV6-5 and TRBJ2-1, with D possibly being TRBD2 (6 bases). The CDR3 contains 12 residues. From germline, CDR1 is MNHEY and CDR2 SVGAGI. The germline V and J ends were trimmed by 7 bases and 6 bases, with 10 bases remaining between them.

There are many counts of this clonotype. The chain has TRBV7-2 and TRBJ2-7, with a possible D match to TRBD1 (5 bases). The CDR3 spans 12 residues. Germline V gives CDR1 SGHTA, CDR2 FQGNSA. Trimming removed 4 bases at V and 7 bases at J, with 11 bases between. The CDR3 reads CASSSRVGEQYF. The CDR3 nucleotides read TGTGCCAGCAGCTCCAGGGTGGGGGAGCAGTACTTC.

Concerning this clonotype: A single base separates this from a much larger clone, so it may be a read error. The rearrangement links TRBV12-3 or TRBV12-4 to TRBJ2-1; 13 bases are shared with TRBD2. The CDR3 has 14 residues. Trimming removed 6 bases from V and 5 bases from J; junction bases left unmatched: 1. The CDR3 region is CASRGTSGDNEQFF. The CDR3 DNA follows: TGTGCCAGCAGGGGGACTAGCGGGGACAATGAGCAGTTCTTC.

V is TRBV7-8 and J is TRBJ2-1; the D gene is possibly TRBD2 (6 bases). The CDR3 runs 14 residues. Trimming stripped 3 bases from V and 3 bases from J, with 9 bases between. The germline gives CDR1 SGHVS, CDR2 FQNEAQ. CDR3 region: CASSFQRVYNEQFF. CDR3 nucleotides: TGTGCCAGCAGCTTCCAGCGGGTCTACAATGAGCAGTTCTTC.

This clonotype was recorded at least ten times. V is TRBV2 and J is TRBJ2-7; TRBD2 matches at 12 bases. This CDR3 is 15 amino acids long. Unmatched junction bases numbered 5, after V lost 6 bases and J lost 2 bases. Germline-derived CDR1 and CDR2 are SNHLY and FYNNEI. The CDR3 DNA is TGTGCCAGCAGACGAGCTAGCGGGGGGGCCTACGAGCAGTACTTC. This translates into CASRRASGGAYEQYF.

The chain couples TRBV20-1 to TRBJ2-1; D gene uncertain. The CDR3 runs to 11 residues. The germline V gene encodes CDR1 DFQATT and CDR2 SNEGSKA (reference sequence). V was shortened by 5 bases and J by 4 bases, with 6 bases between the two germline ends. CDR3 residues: CSADFYNEQFF. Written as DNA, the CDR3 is TGCAGTGCTGACTTTTACAATGAGCAGTTCTTC.

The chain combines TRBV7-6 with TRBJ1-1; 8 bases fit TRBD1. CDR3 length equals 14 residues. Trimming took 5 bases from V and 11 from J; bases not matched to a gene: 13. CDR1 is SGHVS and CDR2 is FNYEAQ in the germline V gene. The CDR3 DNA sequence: TGTGCCAGCAGCCAGGGGGCCGGTGGGCCGCAGGCTTTCTTT. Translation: CASSQGAGGPQAFF.

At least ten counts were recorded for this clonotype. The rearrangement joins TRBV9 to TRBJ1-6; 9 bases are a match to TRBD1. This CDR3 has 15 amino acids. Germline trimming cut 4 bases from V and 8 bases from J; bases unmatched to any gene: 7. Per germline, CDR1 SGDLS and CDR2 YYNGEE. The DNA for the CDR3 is TGTGCCAGCAGCTTCGGACAGGGGAACGATTCACCCCTCCACTTT. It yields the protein CASSFGQGNDSPLHF. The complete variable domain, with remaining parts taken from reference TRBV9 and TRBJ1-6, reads DSGVTQTPKHLITATGQRVTLRCSPRSGDLSVYWYQQSLDQGLQFLIQYYNGEERAKGNILERFSAQQFPDLHSELNLSSLELGDSALYFCASSFGQGNDSPLHFGNGTRLTVT.